This T cell receptor beta chain was recovered during a study of T cell repertoires in cytomegalovirus infection. On the study more broadly: It was recently identified HLA-C-restricted and well-studied HLA-B-restricted CMV epitopes that the study used. Study-level points and caveats: Public TCR beta family frequency separated CMV-and-HLA carriers, including in an independent cohort.

This clonotype appeared a few times. As yet, its antigen is unknown. The CDR3 extends over 14 amino acids. V gave up 8 bases and J gave up 1 base, with 12 bases separating them. One entry per CDR3 protein results from TCRdb running MiXCR on the reads. The table lists around 540,000 distinct CDR3 sequences, roughly 34% of them singletons, with 17% in the top ten. The TCR was taken from a human donor in good health (CMV status not recorded). Some clones in this sample may be carry-over from other donors' samples. The sample here was cultured PBMCs, taken from culture after CMV antigen stimulation. V and J are TRBV12-3 or TRBV12-4 and TRBJ2-1; D ambiguous. CDR3 nucleotides: TGTGCCAGCGTTGGAGCAGGATCCTACAATGAGCAGTTCTTC. It yields the protein CASVGAGSYNEQFF.